The rows below give T cell receptor beta chains drawn from one sample of a study of blood T cell repertoires in COVID-19. The method was immunoSEQ multiplex PCR; TCRdb's version includes in-frame clones alone and lacks a portion of them. This table has about 50,000 clones, roughly 90% appearing once. Sequencing was done on a sample of peripheral blood. The receptors come from a human donor in a cohort sampled during active COVID-19. The CDR3 runs from the conserved cysteine through the conserved F or W. The order of the fields is V gene, clone size, J gene, D gene, CDR3 DNA, CDR3 protein. A D gene is named only where the DNA matches it firmly. Size tells how often a clone was seen (once, few, many) or the class of an expanded clone, and some rows leave it out.

v_call: TRBV6-2/TRBV6-3
clone_size: NA
j_call: TRBJ1-2
d_call: TRBD1
cdr3_nt: TGTGCCAGCAGTTACACGACAGGGGATGGCTACACCTTC
cdr3_aa: CASSYTTGDGYTF

v_call: TRBV11-2
clone_size: NA
j_call: TRBJ2-1
d_call: NA
cdr3_nt: TGTGCCAGCAGCTTAGACATGAGCTCCTACAATGAGCAGTTCTTC
cdr3_aa: CASSLDMSSYNEQFF

v_call: TRBV5-6
clone_size: NA
j_call: TRBJ1-3
d_call: TRBD1
cdr3_nt: TGTGCCAGCAGCTTGGGACCCCAGGACAGGGTCTCTGGAAACACCATATATTTT
cdr3_aa: CASSLGPQDRVSGNTIYF

v_call: TRBV2
clone_size: NA
j_call: TRBJ2-3
d_call: TRBD2
cdr3_nt: TGTGCCAGCAGATTCACCGGGACTAGCGGGGCTAGCACAGATACGCAGTATTTT
cdr3_aa: CASRFTGTSGASTDTQYF

v_call: TRBV29-1
clone_size: NA
j_call: TRBJ2-1
d_call: NA
cdr3_nt: TGCAGCGTTGAAAGTCCTAGCGATCCCTACAATGAGCAGTTCTTC
cdr3_aa: CSVESPSDPYNEQFF

v_call: TRBV19
clone_size: NA
j_call: TRBJ2-1
d_call: TRBD2
cdr3_nt: TGTGCCAGTAGTATAGCCTATGGGGCTAGCGGAGACAATGAGCAGTTCTTC
cdr3_aa: CASSIAYGASGDNEQFF

v_call: TRBV15
clone_size: NA
j_call: TRBJ1-3
d_call: NA
cdr3_nt: TGTGCCACCAGCAGAGGGAGGCCAGGGGCTGGAAACACCATATATTTT
cdr3_aa: CATSRGRPGAGNTIYF

v_call: TRBV29-1
clone_size: NA
j_call: TRBJ2-7
d_call: NA
cdr3_nt: TGCAGCGTTAACAGGGAGGGCGAGCAGTACTTC
cdr3_aa: CSVNREGEQYF

v_call: TRBV2
clone_size: NA
j_call: TRBJ2-3
d_call: NA
cdr3_nt: TGTGCCAGCAGTGTGTGGGCAGCAGGCACAGATACGCAGTATTTT
cdr3_aa: CASSVWAAGTDTQYF

v_call: TRBV3-1/TRBV3-2
clone_size: NA
j_call: TRBJ1-4
d_call: NA
cdr3_nt: TGTGCCAGCAGCCAAGTTTCAGACTCCTATGAAAAACTGTTTTTT
cdr3_aa: CASSQVSDSYEKLFF

v_call: TRBV5-6
clone_size: NA
j_call: TRBJ1-2
d_call: NA
cdr3_nt: TGTGCCAGCAGCCACCCTCGCCGGAGCTATAACTATGGCTACACCTTC
cdr3_aa: CASSHPRRSYNYGYTF

v_call: TRBV20-1
clone_size: NA
j_call: TRBJ2-1
d_call: NA
cdr3_nt: TGCAGTGCTAGAGCCGGTTTCGAGCAGTTCTTC
cdr3_aa: CSARAGFEQFF

v_call: TRBV11-1
clone_size: NA
j_call: TRBJ2-4
d_call: NA
cdr3_nt: TGTGCCAGCAGCTTAGCAGGGGAGGGGGTCATTCAGTACTTC
cdr3_aa: CASSLAGEGVIQYF

v_call: TRBV5-1
clone_size: once
j_call: TRBJ2-1
d_call: TRBD2
cdr3_nt: TGCGCCAGCAGCTTGGCCCTAGCGGGAGGGCCTCGTGAGCAGTTCTTC
cdr3_aa: CASSLALAGGPREQFF

v_call: TRBV9
clone_size: NA
j_call: TRBJ2-1
d_call: TRBD2
cdr3_nt: TGTGCCAGCAGCGTAGTGTCTAGCGGGAACAATGAGCAGTTCTTC
cdr3_aa: CASSVVSSGNNEQFF

v_call: TRBV5-6
clone_size: NA
j_call: TRBJ2-5
d_call: TRBD1
cdr3_nt: TGTGCCAGCAGCTTGGACAGGGGGCTGGAGACCCAGTACTTC
cdr3_aa: CASSLDRGLETQYF

v_call: TRBV28
clone_size: NA
j_call: TRBJ1-2
d_call: TRBD1
cdr3_nt: TGTGCCAGCAGTCCCAGGGGGCGCGGAGACTATGGCTACACCTTC
cdr3_aa: CASSPRGRGDYGYTF

v_call: TRBV6-6
clone_size: once
j_call: TRBJ1-1
d_call: TRBD1
cdr3_nt: TGTGCCAGCAGTTTAGACAGGGGGTATACTGAAGCTTTCTTT
cdr3_aa: CASSLDRGYTEAFF

v_call: TRBV4-2
clone_size: NA
j_call: TRBJ2-4
d_call: TRBD1
cdr3_nt: TGTGCCAGCTCCGGAAGGGGGCTAAAAAACATTCAGTACTTC
cdr3_aa: CASSGRGLKNIQYF

v_call: TRBV3-1/TRBV3-2
clone_size: once
j_call: TRBJ1-2
d_call: NA
cdr3_nt: TGTGCCAGCAGTATACAGGGTAACTATGGCTACACCTTC
cdr3_aa: CASSIQGNYGYTF

v_call: TRBV18
clone_size: NA
j_call: TRBJ1-4
d_call: TRBD1
cdr3_nt: TGTGCCAGCTCACCCGTCGGGTTGGGACAGGGTAATGAAAAACTGTTTTTT
cdr3_aa: CASSPVGLGQGNEKLFF

v_call: TRBV3-1/TRBV3-2
clone_size: NA
j_call: TRBJ1-4
d_call: NA
cdr3_nt: TGTGCCAGCAGCTTAGGCGACACCTCATCTAATGAAAAACTGTTTTTT
cdr3_aa: CASSLGDTSSNEKLFF

v_call: TRBV7-9
clone_size: NA
j_call: TRBJ2-1
d_call: NA
cdr3_nt: TGTGCCAGCAGCTTTAAGTCAGGGTTCTACAATGAGCAGTTCTTC
cdr3_aa: CASSFKSGFYNEQFF

v_call: TRBV28
clone_size: NA
j_call: TRBJ2-3
d_call: NA
cdr3_nt: TGTGCCAGCAGTTTAAGTCAGGGGAGAGCAGATACGCAGTATTTT
cdr3_aa: CASSLSQGRADTQYF

v_call: TRBV2
clone_size: NA
j_call: TRBJ2-2
d_call: NA
cdr3_nt: TGTGCCAGCCGGGACACTATATCCCAGACCACCGGGGAGCTGTTTTTT
cdr3_aa: CASRDTISQTTGELFF

v_call: TRBV28
clone_size: NA
j_call: TRBJ1-5
d_call: NA
cdr3_nt: TGTGCCAGCACCTCACAGGGTAGCAATCAGCCCCAGCATTTT
cdr3_aa: CASTSQGSNQPQHF

v_call: TRBV15
clone_size: NA
j_call: TRBJ2-6
d_call: TRBD2
cdr3_nt: TGTGCCACCAGCAGATCGAGGACTAGCGGGAGCTCTGGGGCCAACGTCCTGACTTTC
cdr3_aa: CATSRSRTSGSSGANVLTF

v_call: TRBV7-2
clone_size: NA
j_call: TRBJ2-1
d_call: NA
cdr3_nt: TGTGCCAGCAGCGCGTCTTGGAGCTCCTACAATGAGCAGTTCTTC
cdr3_aa: CASSASWSSYNEQFF

v_call: TRBV4-1
clone_size: NA
j_call: TRBJ2-3
d_call: TRBD2
cdr3_nt: TGCGCCAGCAGCCAAGAGGGACTAGGCACAGATACGCAGTATTTT
cdr3_aa: CASSQEGLGTDTQYF

v_call: TRBV6-5
clone_size: NA
j_call: TRBJ1-2
d_call: NA
cdr3_nt: TGTGCCAGCAGACCGGACAGACCATATGGCTACACCTTC
cdr3_aa: CASRPDRPYGYTF

v_call: TRBV5-4
clone_size: NA
j_call: TRBJ1-2
d_call: NA
cdr3_nt: TGTGCCAGCAGCTTGGGGGCAGGGATTCTGAGAACAGATCAATATTCCGGCTACACCTTC
cdr3_aa: CASSLGAGILRTDQYSGYTF

v_call: TRBV5-1
clone_size: NA
j_call: TRBJ1-6
d_call: NA
cdr3_nt: TGCGCCAGCAGCTTGGCAGGCACCTCCTATAATTCACCCCTCCACTTT
cdr3_aa: CASSLAGTSYNSPLHF

v_call: TRBV19
clone_size: NA
j_call: TRBJ1-1
d_call: TRBD1
cdr3_nt: TGTGCCAGTACTACCGGGACAGCAGAAACAAACACTGAAGCTTTCTTT
cdr3_aa: CASTTGTAETNTEAFF

v_call: TRBV19
clone_size: NA
j_call: TRBJ1-5
d_call: TRBD1
cdr3_nt: TGTGCCAGTAGTATCAGGACAGGGTCAAGTCAGCCCCAGCATTTT
cdr3_aa: CASSIRTGSSQPQHF

v_call: TRBV6-5
clone_size: NA
j_call: TRBJ2-5
d_call: NA
cdr3_nt: TGTGCCAGCAGACGATCCACCGGGGAGACCCAGTACTTC
cdr3_aa: CASRRSTGETQYF

v_call: TRBV6-6
clone_size: NA
j_call: TRBJ2-5
d_call: TRBD1
cdr3_nt: TGTGCCAGCAGTTGGGACAGCAGGAATACCCAGTACTTC
cdr3_aa: CASSWDSRNTQYF

v_call: TRBV15
clone_size: NA
j_call: TRBJ1-5
d_call: NA
cdr3_nt: TGTGCCACCAGCATTTCCGGGACATTTAGCAATCAGCCCCAGCATTTT
cdr3_aa: CATSISGTFSNQPQHF

v_call: TRBV5-1
clone_size: NA
j_call: TRBJ1-6
d_call: NA
cdr3_nt: TGCGCCAGCAGCTTGGCCTTCGACAGCCCGGGTGGGTACTCATCACCCCTCCACTTT
cdr3_aa: CASSLAFDSPGGYSSPLHF

v_call: TRBV7-2
clone_size: NA
j_call: TRBJ1-1
d_call: NA
cdr3_nt: TGTGCCAGCAGCTTAGAGGAGAGGAACACTGAAGCTTTCTTT
cdr3_aa: CASSLEERNTEAFF

v_call: TRBV3-1/TRBV3-2
clone_size: NA
j_call: TRBJ1-1
d_call: NA
cdr3_nt: TGTGCCAGCAGCTTCAGGGGTAACCTGTGGGGAGCTTTCTTT
cdr3_aa: CASSFRGNLWGAFF

v_call: TRBV7-8
clone_size: NA
j_call: TRBJ2-2
d_call: NA
cdr3_nt: TGTGCCAGCACGCCTAATCCGGAGGGGAACACCGGGGAGCTGTTTTTT
cdr3_aa: CASTPNPEGNTGELFF

v_call: TRBV9
clone_size: NA
j_call: TRBJ1-6
d_call: NA
cdr3_nt: TGTGCCAGCAGCGTTACACATAATAATTCACCCCTCCACTTT
cdr3_aa: CASSVTHNNSPLHF